The 2 T cell receptor beta chains reported below all come from one sample, sequenced in a study of blood T cell repertoires in COVID-19. Libraries were prepared by immunoSEQ multiplex PCR; TCRdb keeps only in-frame clonotypes and omits some of them. This table has a few hundred thousand clones, roughly 82% appearing once. Sequencing was done on a sample of peripheral blood. These receptors all come from a woman in her forties who had recovered from COVID-19.

This clone was detected only once. This chain connects TRBV2 to TRBJ2-1; 11 bases map to TRBD2. The CDR3 loop spans 13 amino acids. Unmatched junction bases numbered 10, after V lost 8 bases and J lost 13 bases. Per the germline V gene, CDR1 is SNHLY and CDR2 is FYNNEI. CDR3 in amino acids: CASRISTSGDQFF. CDR3 sequence (DNA): TGTGCCAGCCGCATATCGACTAGCGGGGATCAGTTCTTC.

J is TRBJ2-7 and V is TRBV5-8; TRBD1 matches at 8 bases. J lost 4 bases, V lost 0 bases, and 9 bases had no gene match. Germline CDR1 and CDR2: SGHTS and YDEGEE. This CDR3 has 16 amino acids. CDR3 DNA sequence: TGTGCCAGCAGCTTGGCCCTCGGACAGGGTTGGTACGAGCAGTACTTC. It encodes CASSLALGQGWYEQYF. The full variable domain, rest sourced from reference TRBV5-8 and TRBJ2-7, is EAGVTQSPTHLIKTRGQQATLRCSPISGHTSVYWYQQALGLGLQFLLWYDEGEERNRGNFPPRFSGRQFPNYSSELNVNALELEDSALYLCASSLALGQGWYEQYFGPGTRLTVT.